This TCR beta chain was observed in a study of cytomegalovirus exposure and HLA in healthy donors listed by TCRdb under 2017. For the wider study: In an earlier analysis of some 610 of the donors, around 300 Gb of sequence data and 117 million unique TCR beta sequences from 180 million or so T cells were reported. All discovery cohort repertoires had been generated using a single sequencing platform. A separate validation cohort of 100 to 150 different subjects was used in addition to the approximately 670-subject first cohort. Rather than using new phenotypic data, the later analysis identified candidate immune exposures from TCR beta sequences and from how often those sequences occurred across donors. The study combined high-throughput TCR immunosequencing, statistical association of individual TCRs with disease status, and machine learning to predict cytomegalovirus infection status. Typing coverage differed by locus: A, B, C, DRB1 and DQB1 were typed in about 620-630 donors, DQA1 in roughly 510, DPA1 in nearly 610, and DPB1 in approximately 450. HLA typing included class I and class II loci at four-digit resolution. An early release that covered roughly 600 HLA-typed donors contained approximately 320 gigabases of sequencing data and tens of millions of unique TCR sequences. To study patterns of TCR occurrence, a later analysis re-analyzed previously published TCR beta repertoires from just over 650 donors and added high-resolution HLA genotyping. Donor age, sex, ethnicity and CMV serostatus were compiled alongside the repertoire data. Roughly five DR-DQ haplotypes were treated as single units for association and clustering because of strong linkage in the cohort. The study profiled the T cell repertoires of around 700 subjects by immunosequencing and related them to cytomegalovirus serostatus. The aim of the study was to test whether cataloging public T cell receptors could identify signatures of past pathogen exposure. In a later genetic analysis, genome-wide SNP genotypes for about three fifths of the roughly 670 donors were used, and that subset was treated as a discovery cohort. In an earlier analysis of roughly 600 of the donors, high-throughput TCR beta sequencing was used to judge whether each TCR beta V gene segment behaved as functional or pseudogenic. The genetic ancestry cluster associated with self-reported Caucasian donors included roughly four fifths of the roughly 390 genotyped donors. On average, 235,054 unique TCR beta nucleotide sequences were sequenced per donor among 300 to 500 genotyped donors of the cohort, with roughly 20% of those sequences being non-productive. Paper-wide results and their limitations: Cytomegalovirus status was reported to be diagnosed by the classifier with high specificity and sensitivity in both the original and validation cohorts. In a later analysis, HLA-associated TCR beta chains were found to be more clonally expanded and to have lower generation probabilities than equally common non-associated chains. Strong co-occurrence of HLA alleles, especially DR and DQ, made assigning TCR associations to individual alleles difficult. A further reported finding was that TCR beta sequences accurately predicted the HLA-A and HLA-B alleles for most subjects in the first cohort. In a later analysis, TCR association rates were found to vary across HLA loci, with the most associated TCRs seen for DRB1 alleles and the fewest for HLA-C alleles. A later genetic analysis reported fewer N-insertions in productive TCRs among donors in an Asian-associated ancestry cluster than the roughly 700-donor mean. Most TCR sequences were observed very rarely across donors, whereas some public TCRs were present in many individuals. Because HLA typing was unavailable for some donors at each locus, only the typed subset was used in association tests. The study gave a list of 150 to 200 TCR beta chains associated with cytomegalovirus. Some IMGT-functional V segments, including TRBV6-2 and TRBV6-3, could not be distinguished by the 87-base-pair reads and were therefore excluded. Most CMV-associated TCR beta chains appeared to be HLA-restricted in a later analysis, and the HLA associations seemed to be driven largely by CMV exposure. Because counts were too low, about 17 rarely observed V segments, including chromosome 9 orphons, were excluded from the earlier analysis of a few hundred of the donors. In this cohort, only TCR beta chains were sequenced, and detectable features were limited by the absence of alpha or paired-chain data. Correlated functional status among segregating V segments might be attributable to linkage disequilibrium, but an unknown experimental factor could not be ruled out. The only immune exposure information available for the cohort was CMV serostatus. A later analysis associated about 18,000 TCR beta sequences with specific HLA alleles at a false discovery rate of 0.05. The authors suggested that the approach could potentially be extended to other disease states and immunological phenotypes. V-gene and J-gene trimming of TCR beta chains was associated with a missense DCLRE1C variant in a later genetic analysis, and the association was replicated in an independent cohort. Broadly in line with IMGT annotations, most TCR beta V segments showed up in productive rearrangements about 87% or about 30% of the time in an earlier analysis of around 600 of the donors. In a later analysis, several top co-occurrence clusters were reported to appear linked to parvovirus B19, influenza, CMV and Epstein-Barr virus. The sequencing pipeline was judged likely to have produced a cluster of highly shared sequence variants as a technical artifact. Three of the identified cytomegalovirus-associated TCR beta chains were confirmed in vitro to be specific for cytomegalovirus antigens. The presence/absence analyses assumed that sequencing depth was roughly uniform across donors, and that assumption may not be true.

About this clone itself: What antigen it recognizes has not been identified. No much larger clonotype is one base removed from it; base qualities were not supplied.

The library was built by means of the immunoSEQ multiplex PCR assay. For the multiplex PCR, a mixture combining 60 forward primers for TCR Vbeta segments and 13 reverse primers for TCR Jbeta segments was used. The CDR3 region of rearranged TCR beta genes was amplified from genomic DNA with a multiplex PCR assay. Amplified TCR beta libraries were sequenced as 87-base-pair reads on the Illumina HiSeq System. In the paper's pipeline: Across the roughly 700 repertoires, a later analysis counted some 80 million unique TCR beta chains, around 11 million of which were shared by at least two donors. To remove PCR and sequencing errors, raw reads were error-corrected and collapsed into unique sequences using a nearest-neighbor algorithm that merged closely related sequences. CDR3 sequences were aligned to IMGT reference sequences to assign V, D and J gene segments. For a sequence to be retained, a match of at least six nucleotides was required to both a V gene segment and a J gene segment. A rearrangement was called productive if the CDR3 had no stop codons and remained in frame with V and J, and every other rearrangement was called non-productive. Following IMGT convention, CDR3 was defined as the stretch from the second conserved V-encoded cysteine up to the conserved J-encoded phenylalanine. The earlier analysis of 500 to 750 of the donors excluded any sequence lacking an unambiguous match to a single V gene segment. In an earlier analysis of approximately 610 of the donors, V segments were called functional above 56.7% productive rearrangements and were called segregating when the between-donor standard deviation exceeded 5%. A statistical classification framework was built to diagnose cytomegalovirus status from the catalog of TCR beta chain sequences. V and J gene assignment, in a later analysis, came from comparing TCR nucleotide sequences with IMGT/GENE-DB human TR gene sequences. A later analysis assigned CDR3 sequences and most-parsimonious VDJ recombination scenarios with the TCRdist pipeline. In a later analysis, each TCR beta chain was defined by its CDR3 amino acid sequence together with its V-gene family, and reads lacking a unique V-gene family were excluded. In a later analysis, around 600 highly shared, low-generation-probability nucleotide sequences were removed to address suspected cross-contamination and a sequencing artifact. In a later analysis, a clonal expansion index was calculated for each public chain from normalized within-repertoire ranks of inferred template counts. Generation probabilities in a later analysis came from a VDJ recombination model fitted to out-of-frame rearrangements, and those results were checked against IGoR. Hypergeometric tests were used in a later analysis to score TCR-TCR, TCR-HLA and TCR-CMV co-occurrence, with a repertoire-size bias correction applied to the TCR pairs. In a later analysis, false discovery rates were estimated by permuting HLA or CMV assignments 20 times. In a later analysis, co-occurring TCRs were grouped using DBSCAN, and TCRdist sequence similarity was added for clustering within HLA-allele-positive subsets. Repertoires with fewer than 30,000 or more than 120,000 public chains, plus five repertoires with anomalous nucleotide sharing, were excluded from co-occurrence clustering. Here the immuneACCESS table is served through TCRdb, limited to in-frame sequences with V and J called. Missing clones are a known gap in these copies; in checked studies unresolved V genes cover under half, and the rest lacks a known reason. D and trimming come from the DNA, and the V and J calls and clone size come from that table. The sample has about 170,000 clones on record, around 80% of them singletons. The ten most abundant clones make up roughly 4.5% of the sample.

The cohort consisted of some 730 healthy bone marrow donors. At the time of sampling, every cohort member was nominally healthy, though immune exposures that went unrecorded were likely present. The donor tested CMV seropositive, placing the donor among the 289 seropositive members of the cohort. A peripheral blood sample was provided by each donor, and peripheral blood mononuclear cells were used for TCR beta sequencing. Genomic DNA extraction from the blood cell samples was performed with the Qiagen DNeasy Blood Extraction Kit. Spanning cysteine to phenylalanine, the CDR3 consists of 16 amino acids. Left in the record is the CDR3 DNA by itself, 48 bases read in frame from the first base. As encoded in the germline V gene, CDR1 is SGHVS while CDR2 is FNYEAQ. V has 1 base trimmed and J has 5 bases trimmed; junction bases matching no gene number 8.

The sequence came from a woman aged 50 to 65 in good health and CMV-seropositive. The source material was PBMCs. The chain uses TRBV7-6 and TRBJ2-3; the central 8 bases match TRBD2. Here the CDR3 is given as CASSLGSGGPRDTQYF. At the DNA level, the sequence is TGTGCCAGCAGCTTAGGCTCGGGAGGGCCGAGAGATACGCAGTATTTT.